This T cell receptor (beta chain) is drawn from a study of T cell responses to AZD1222 COVID-19 vaccine. Whole-study findings and limits: Clonal diversity was possibly underestimated, and white British individuals and females predominated among donors. The study found Spike-specific TCR breadth and depth rose after two AZD1222 doses.

Generated by immunoSEQ multiplex PCR, the TCRdb table keeps only in-frame clones and is missing some. The sample consists of some 39,000 clones, 80% to 95% of them appearing once. Pooled samples include second doses given at about 4 or 12 weeks. The CDR3 is 16 residues long. Trimming took 1 base from V and 3 from J, leaving 15 bases between them. Germline values: CDR1 LNHDA, CDR2 SQIVND (reference sequence). On this clone itself: The antigen remains unidentified.

The sample here was peripheral blood, taken 28 days after the second AZD1222 dose. This clonotype was obtained from an adult who received the AZD1222 COVID-19 vaccine. This chain connects TRBV19 to TRBJ1-2; a weak D match, TRBD1 (6 bases). Written as DNA, the CDR3 is TGTGCCAGTAGTATAGGGGGGCCCCCCCGGGACTATGGCTACACCTTC. This codes for CASSIGGPPRDYGYTF.